This TCR beta chain was obtained from a study of tumor-infiltrating lymphocytes in primary liver carcinoma. Study-wide findings and caveats: Tumor region pairs overlapped more than did tumor-adjacent and tumor-blood pairs. A fraction of only about 7-25% of top clones appeared in all five tumor regions. Significantly greater top-250-clone fractions characterized tumors relative to blood (p = 0.039).

The tissue used was unsorted bulk material of about 19-34 mg. RNA and DNA were co-extracted from it with the AllPrep DNA/RNA mini kit. Cases comprised patients with primary liver carcinoma who received surgical resection. The CDR3 has 12 amino acids. Looked up from germline, CDR1 is SQVTM and CDR2 is ANQGSEA. From about 0.45 ug total RNA, TCR beta cDNA was generated with a primer in the constant region. Slightly modified ARM-PCR with three nested multiplex PCR rounds yielded TCR beta libraries. The two initial PCR rounds, about 9 cycles each, used TRBV1-TRBV30 forward and C-beta reverse primers. TCRdb ran MiXCR on the multiplex PCR reads and lists one entry per CDR3 protein. This sample has approximately 190,000 distinct CDR3 sequences, with around 81% found just once. Regarding this clonotype: Its antigen is not known. One junction end does not reproduce the germline sequence, and a read error may be involved.

The sample was tumor tissue from primary liver carcinoma. This receptor was identified in a man aged 40-49 years with primary liver carcinoma and hepatitis B virus infection. The chain has TRBV29-1 and TRBJ2-7, with D hard to call. DNA of the CDR3: TGCAGCGCGGGTTGGTATAATCACGAGCAGCACTTC. It yields the protein CSAGWYNHEQHF.